This entry describes one T cell receptor (beta chain). Antigen specificity is unknown. The primer mix had 60 Vbeta and 13 Jbeta primers. Data came from immunoSEQ multiplex PCR; TCRdb stores just in-frame clones and leaves some out. Its listing shows 150,000 or so clones. Germline trimming cut 3 bases from V and 8 bases from J; bases unmatched to any gene: 6. The CDR3 runs 13 residues. Germline V gives CDR1 MNHNS, CDR2 SASEGT. The sample belongs to a study of cytomegalovirus exposure and HLA in healthy donors. General study results and limits: Most TCR sequences were uncommon, yet certain public TCRs appeared in many donors. The study designated 164 TCR beta chains cytomegalovirus-associated.

Material for sequencing was PBMCs. The chain recombines TRBV6-1 with TRBJ1-2; 7 bases fit TRBD1. The sequence derives from a woman in her forties or fifties in good health and CMV-seronegative. CDR3 residues: CASSDRTGWGYTF. For the CDR3, the DNA is TGTGCCAGCAGTGATCGGACAGGATGGGGCTACACCTTC.